A selection of T cell receptor beta chains follows, all from one sample in a study of T cells after yellow fever vaccination. TCRdb recomputed calls from the 5' RACE reads with MiXCR, one row per CDR3 protein. The repertoire has 80,000 to 100,000 distinct CDR3 sequences, about 6% of them found once; the top ten carry roughly two fifths. The starting material was CD8+ T cells sorted from PBMCs, obtained 10 days after the yellow fever booster vaccination. The receptors shown here come from a man aged 18 to 30 who received the YFV17D yellow fever vaccine. The CDR3 runs from the conserved cysteine through the conserved F or W. D genes are given only for firm matches. Clone size is stated in some rows and not others, as once, few, many or a class when expanded.

v_gene: TRBV4-1
j_gene: TRBJ2-5
abundance: few
d_gene: -
CDR3nt: TGCGCCAGCAGCCCTACGGGCCACCAAGAGACCCAGTACTTC
CDR3aa: CASSPTGHQETQYF

v_gene: TRBV30
j_gene: TRBJ1-2
abundance: -
d_gene: -
CDR3nt: TGTGCCTGGAGTGACACCCTAGGCTACACCTTC
CDR3aa: CAWSDTLGYTF

v_gene: TRBV6-2/TRBV6-3
j_gene: TRBJ2-7
abundance: few
d_gene: TRBD2
CDR3nt: TGTGCCAGCAGTGAGCGGGGACTAGCGGGCCCATACGAGCAGTACTTC
CDR3aa: CASSERGLAGPYEQYF

v_gene: TRBV15
j_gene: TRBJ2-1
abundance: -
d_gene: TRBD2
CDR3nt: TGTGCCACCAGCACGACTAGCGGGGGTATCTATGAGCAGTTCTTC
CDR3aa: CATSTTSGGIYEQFF

v_gene: TRBV12-3/TRBV12-4
j_gene: TRBJ2-2
abundance: few
d_gene: -
CDR3nt: TGTGCCAGCAGCTCCGGGCCACTGGATTGGGCCGGGGAGCTGTTTTTT
CDR3aa: CASSSGPLDWAGELFF

v_gene: TRBV12-3/TRBV12-4
j_gene: TRBJ2-1
abundance: many
d_gene: -
CDR3nt: TGTGCCAGCAGTTGGGGTCTCTACAATGAGCAGTTCTTC
CDR3aa: CASSWGLYNEQFF

v_gene: TRBV11-2
j_gene: TRBJ2-1
abundance: many
d_gene: -
CDR3nt: TGTGCCAGCAGCATCCGCCCAACTAGAGGCGGTGAGCAGTTCTTC
CDR3aa: CASSIRPTRGGEQFF

v_gene: TRBV28
j_gene: TRBJ1-5
abundance: -
d_gene: -
CDR3nt: TGTGCCAGCAGTTTATCTTCCCCAGGGGAGGGCAATCAGCCCCAGCATTTT
CDR3aa: CASSLSSPGEGNQPQHF

v_gene: TRBV4-1
j_gene: TRBJ2-2
abundance: -
d_gene: -
CDR3nt: TGCGCCAGCAGCCAGGACCCCCCCACAGGTCCAACCGGGGAGCTGTTTTTT
CDR3aa: CASSQDPPTGPTGELFF

v_gene: TRBV4-1
j_gene: TRBJ1-1
abundance: -
d_gene: -
CDR3nt: TGCGCCAGCAGCCAAGGGCAGGGGCGCATGAACACTGAAGCTTTCTTT
CDR3aa: CASSQGQGRMNTEAFF

v_gene: TRBV7-2
j_gene: TRBJ2-5
abundance: few
d_gene: -
CDR3nt: TGTGCCAGCAGCTCTCACCCCGGACGAGACAGGCAAGAGACCCAGTACTTC
CDR3aa: CASSSHPGRDRQETQYF

v_gene: TRBV29-1
j_gene: TRBJ2-3
abundance: -
d_gene: TRBD2
CDR3nt: TGCAGCGTTGCCGGGACTAGCGGGGGCCCCTCGGAAGATACGCAGTATTTT
CDR3aa: CSVAGTSGGPSEDTQYF

v_gene: TRBV5-5
j_gene: TRBJ2-1
abundance: -
d_gene: -
CDR3nt: TGTGCCAGCAGCTCCCGTGGGACCCGACCGTACAATGAGCAGTTCTTC
CDR3aa: CASSSRGTRPYNEQFF

v_gene: TRBV7-9
j_gene: TRBJ2-2
abundance: -
d_gene: TRBD1
CDR3nt: TGTGCCAGCAGCTTAGCCCTGACAGGGGAAACCGGGGAGCTGTTTTTT
CDR3aa: CASSLALTGETGELFF

v_gene: TRBV12-3/TRBV12-4
j_gene: TRBJ2-1
abundance: -
d_gene: TRBD2
CDR3nt: TGTGCCAGCAACCTGGGGGGGGGTCACAATGAGCAGTTCTTC
CDR3aa: CASNLGGGHNEQFF

v_gene: TRBV5-4
j_gene: TRBJ1-2
abundance: few
d_gene: -
CDR3nt: TGTGCCAGCAGCTTGGGGGGGTATATCGGCTACACCTTC
CDR3aa: CASSLGGYIGYTF

v_gene: TRBV13
j_gene: TRBJ2-3
abundance: -
d_gene: TRBD1
CDR3nt: TGTGCCAGCAGCTTTCGGGACAGATGGTCTGAGTGGACGCAGTATTTT
CDR3aa: CASSFRDRWSEWTQYF

v_gene: TRBV11-3
j_gene: TRBJ2-2
abundance: -
d_gene: -
CDR3nt: TGTGCCAGCAGCGACACACTGGGGGAGCTGTTTTTT
CDR3aa: CASSDTLGELFF

v_gene: TRBV12-3/TRBV12-4
j_gene: TRBJ2-2
abundance: few
d_gene: -
CDR3nt: TGTGCCAGCAGAAAGCCGGTGTTCGGCACCGGGGAGCTGTTTTTT
CDR3aa: CASRKPVFGTGELFF

v_gene: TRBV4-1
j_gene: TRBJ1-6
abundance: -
d_gene: -
CDR3nt: TGCGCCAGCAGCCCGAGACAGTATAATTCACCCCTCCACTTT
CDR3aa: CASSPRQYNSPLHF

v_gene: TRBV12-3/TRBV12-4
j_gene: TRBJ2-2
abundance: -
d_gene: -
CDR3nt: TGTGCCAGCAGTTTCGGCGGGCCGGCCGGGGAGCTGTTTTTT
CDR3aa: CASSFGGPAGELFF

v_gene: TRBV15
j_gene: TRBJ2-3
abundance: few
d_gene: -
CDR3nt: TGTGCCACCAGCAGAGGAAATACACTCACAGATACGCAGTATTTT
CDR3aa: CATSRGNTLTDTQYF

v_gene: TRBV19
j_gene: TRBJ2-2
abundance: -
d_gene: -
CDR3nt: TGTGCCAGTAGTAAGGATTTGTACGGCGGGGAGCTGTTTTTT
CDR3aa: CASSKDLYGGELFF

v_gene: TRBV11-1
j_gene: TRBJ1-2
abundance: few
d_gene: -
CDR3nt: TGTGCCAGCAGCTTAGGGTGGGGCGACGAGGATGGCTACACCTTC
CDR3aa: CASSLGWGDEDGYTF

v_gene: TRBV6-5
j_gene: TRBJ1-5
abundance: -
d_gene: -
CDR3nt: TGTGCCAGCAGTTCCTCCGGTGTACAGCCCCAGCATTTT
CDR3aa: CASSSSGVQPQHF

v_gene: TRBV6-1
j_gene: TRBJ1-2
abundance: few
d_gene: TRBD1
CDR3nt: TGTGCCAGCAGTTATCGGACAGGGGAAGGATATGGCTACACCTTC
CDR3aa: CASSYRTGEGYGYTF

v_gene: TRBV3-1
j_gene: TRBJ2-5
abundance: -
d_gene: TRBD2
CDR3nt: TGTGCCAGCAGCCAAGGCGGGACTAGCGGGGGGTTGGAGACCCAGTACTTC
CDR3aa: CASSQGGTSGGLETQYF

v_gene: TRBV5-5
j_gene: TRBJ2-2
abundance: few
d_gene: TRBD2
CDR3nt: TGTGCCAGCAGCCCGGGGGGTCATGCTTTCCCCGGGGAGCTGTTTTTT
CDR3aa: CASSPGGHAFPGELFF

v_gene: TRBV5-8
j_gene: TRBJ1-2
abundance: -
d_gene: -
CDR3nt: TGTGCCAGCAGGCTGAGGTCCGGGGGTTCTAACTATGGCTACACCTTC
CDR3aa: CASRLRSGGSNYGYTF

v_gene: TRBV5-6
j_gene: TRBJ2-7
abundance: -
d_gene: TRBD1
CDR3nt: TGTGCCAGCAGCTGGGGTTCGACAGGGGCCTACGAGCAGTACTTC
CDR3aa: CASSWGSTGAYEQYF

v_gene: TRBV6-4
j_gene: TRBJ1-3
abundance: -
d_gene: -
CDR3nt: TGTGCCAGCAGTGACTCGAAGGCAATTGGTGCTGGAAACACCATATATTTT
CDR3aa: CASSDSKAIGAGNTIYF

v_gene: TRBV29-1
j_gene: TRBJ2-3
abundance: many
d_gene: TRBD2
CDR3nt: TGCAGCGTTGAAGATAGGCTAGCGGGGGACTCGGAGACGCAGTATTTT
CDR3aa: CSVEDRLAGDSETQYF

v_gene: TRBV20-1
j_gene: TRBJ2-2
abundance: -
d_gene: -
CDR3nt: TGCAGTGCTAGACCCGGGGGGCAATCGACCGGGGAGCTGTTTTTT
CDR3aa: CSARPGGQSTGELFF

v_gene: TRBV5-4
j_gene: TRBJ1-2
abundance: -
d_gene: -
CDR3nt: TGTGCCAGCATTTTCGACGGAGGCTATGGCTACACCTTC
CDR3aa: CASIFDGGYGYTF

v_gene: TRBV3-1
j_gene: TRBJ2-1
abundance: -
d_gene: TRBD1
CDR3nt: TGTGCCACCGGACAGGGGAACTACAATGAGCAGTTCTTC
CDR3aa: CATGQGNYNEQFF

v_gene: TRBV9
j_gene: TRBJ2-1
abundance: few
d_gene: TRBD2
CDR3nt: TGTGCCAGCAGCGAACAAGCGGGGGGGGCTGGCGATGAGCAGTTCTTC
CDR3aa: CASSEQAGGAGDEQFF

v_gene: TRBV7-2
j_gene: TRBJ1-5
abundance: many
d_gene: -
CDR3nt: TGTGCCAGCAGCTTAGGCCCGACAGGATCTCAGCCCCAGCATTTT
CDR3aa: CASSLGPTGSQPQHF

v_gene: TRBV12-2
j_gene: TRBJ1-4
abundance: -
d_gene: -
CDR3nt: TGTGCAAGTCGCCCCAAGCCCCGGGACAGGGGAGGGGTGGAAAAACTGTTTTTT
CDR3aa: CASRPKPRDRGGVEKLFF

v_gene: TRBV5-5
j_gene: TRBJ1-5
abundance: few
d_gene: -
CDR3nt: TGTGCCAGCAGCATAGACCTTGGCCCCGGGGAGCCCCAGCATTTT
CDR3aa: CASSIDLGPGEPQHF

v_gene: TRBV5-1
j_gene: TRBJ1-1
abundance: -
d_gene: -
CDR3nt: TGCGCCAGCAGCAAATGGCTCTGGGATGGCACTGAAGCTTTCTTT
CDR3aa: CASSKWLWDGTEAFF

v_gene: TRBV12-3/TRBV12-4
j_gene: TRBJ1-4
abundance: many
d_gene: -
CDR3nt: TGTGCCAGCAATGATTCCCGGGACCCATCACAGAAACTGTTTTTT
CDR3aa: CASNDSRDPSQKLFF

v_gene: TRBV4-1
j_gene: TRBJ2-5
abundance: many
d_gene: -
CDR3nt: TGCGCCAGCAGCCAAGTCCAGGGGACTACTCAAGAGACCCAGTACTTC
CDR3aa: CASSQVQGTTQETQYF

v_gene: TRBV29-1
j_gene: TRBJ2-5
abundance: few
d_gene: -
CDR3nt: TGCAGCGTTGACCTCGAGACCCAGTACTTC
CDR3aa: CSVDLETQYF

v_gene: TRBV6-2/TRBV6-3
j_gene: TRBJ2-1
abundance: many
d_gene: TRBD1
CDR3nt: TGTGCCAGCAGGGGTTCGGGACAGGGCTACAATGAGCAGTTCTTC
CDR3aa: CASRGSGQGYNEQFF

v_gene: TRBV28
j_gene: TRBJ1-2
abundance: -
d_gene: TRBD1
CDR3nt: TGTGCCAGCAGTCTGAACAGGGGGCGCGACTATGGCTACACCTTC
CDR3aa: CASSLNRGRDYGYTF

v_gene: TRBV28
j_gene: TRBJ2-1
abundance: -
d_gene: TRBD1
CDR3nt: TGTGCCAGCAGTTTTCGGACAGGAAACGATGAGCAGTTCTTC
CDR3aa: CASSFRTGNDEQFF

v_gene: TRBV4-1
j_gene: TRBJ1-5
abundance: -
d_gene: -
CDR3nt: TGCGCCAGCAGCCAAGAAAGCAAGGGGAATCAGCCCCAGCATTTT
CDR3aa: CASSQESKGNQPQHF

v_gene: TRBV4-1
j_gene: TRBJ2-3
abundance: few
d_gene: TRBD2
CDR3nt: TGCGCCAGCAGCCAGTATCTTAGCGGGGGCACAGATACGCAGTATTTT
CDR3aa: CASSQYLSGGTDTQYF

v_gene: TRBV15
j_gene: TRBJ2-1
abundance: few
d_gene: -
CDR3nt: TGTGCCACCAGCAAAGAGGGGGGGCGAGAGCAGTTCTTC
CDR3aa: CATSKEGGREQFF

v_gene: TRBV6-5
j_gene: TRBJ2-4
abundance: -
d_gene: -
CDR3nt: TGTGCCAGCACCGCTGGATCAGTAGCCAAAAACATTCAGTACTTC
CDR3aa: CASTAGSVAKNIQYF

v_gene: TRBV4-3
j_gene: TRBJ2-1
abundance: many
d_gene: TRBD2
CDR3nt: TGCGCCAGCAGCCGAACTAGCGGGGGTTACAATGAGCAGTTCTTC
CDR3aa: CASSRTSGGYNEQFF

v_gene: TRBV5-1
j_gene: TRBJ2-1
abundance: few
d_gene: -
CDR3nt: TGCGCCAGCGCCTGGGGGTTTGGTGAGCAGTTCTTC
CDR3aa: CASAWGFGEQFF